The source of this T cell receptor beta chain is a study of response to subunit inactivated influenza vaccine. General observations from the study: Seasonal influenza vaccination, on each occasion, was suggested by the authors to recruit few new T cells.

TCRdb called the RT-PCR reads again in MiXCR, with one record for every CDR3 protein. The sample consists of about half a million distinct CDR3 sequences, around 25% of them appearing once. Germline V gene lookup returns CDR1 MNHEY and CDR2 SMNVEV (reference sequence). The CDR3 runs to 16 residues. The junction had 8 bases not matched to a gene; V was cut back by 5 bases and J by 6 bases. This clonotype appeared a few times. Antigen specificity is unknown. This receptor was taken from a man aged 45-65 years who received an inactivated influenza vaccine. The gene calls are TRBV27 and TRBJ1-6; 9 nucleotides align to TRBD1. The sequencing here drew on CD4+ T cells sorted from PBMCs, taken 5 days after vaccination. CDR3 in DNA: TGTGCCAGCAGTGGCAGCGGGACAGGGATTAATTCACCCCTCCACTTT. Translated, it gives CASSGSGTGINSPLHF.